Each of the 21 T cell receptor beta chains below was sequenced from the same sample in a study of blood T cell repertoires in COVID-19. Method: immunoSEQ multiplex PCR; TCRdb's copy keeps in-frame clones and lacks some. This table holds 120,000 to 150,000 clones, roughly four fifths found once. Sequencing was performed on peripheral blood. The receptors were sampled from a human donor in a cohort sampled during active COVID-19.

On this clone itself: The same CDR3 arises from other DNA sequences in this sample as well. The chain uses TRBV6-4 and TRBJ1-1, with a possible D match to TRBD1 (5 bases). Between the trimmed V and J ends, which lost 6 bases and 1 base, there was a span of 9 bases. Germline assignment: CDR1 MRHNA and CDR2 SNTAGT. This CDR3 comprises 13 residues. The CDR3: CASSATGNTEAFF. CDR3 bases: TGTGCCAGCAGCGCTACAGGGAACACTGAAGCTTTCTTT.

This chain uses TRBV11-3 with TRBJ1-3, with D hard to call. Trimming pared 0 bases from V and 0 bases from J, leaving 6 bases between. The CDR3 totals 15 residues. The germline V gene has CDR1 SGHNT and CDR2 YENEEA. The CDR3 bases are TGTGCCAGCAGCTTAGATACGGGCTCTGGAAACACCATATATTTT. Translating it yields CASSLDTGSGNTIYF.

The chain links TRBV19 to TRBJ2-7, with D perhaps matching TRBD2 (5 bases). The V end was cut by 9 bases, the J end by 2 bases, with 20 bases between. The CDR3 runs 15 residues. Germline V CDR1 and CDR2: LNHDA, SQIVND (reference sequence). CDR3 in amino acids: CASLGRVGNTYEQYF. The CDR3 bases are TGTGCCAGCCTGGGGAGAGTAGGGAATACCTACGAGCAGTACTTC.

The CDR3 here is CASIGQGAYEQYF. CDR3 coding DNA: TGTGCCAGCATTGGGCAGGGGGCCTACGAGCAGTACTTC. The chain links TRBV27 to TRBJ2-7, with 7 nucleotides matching TRBD1. J was trimmed by 2 bases and V by 7 bases; bases with no gene match: 5. CDR3 length: 13 amino acids. Looked up from germline, CDR1 is MNHEY and CDR2 is SMNVEV (reference sequence).

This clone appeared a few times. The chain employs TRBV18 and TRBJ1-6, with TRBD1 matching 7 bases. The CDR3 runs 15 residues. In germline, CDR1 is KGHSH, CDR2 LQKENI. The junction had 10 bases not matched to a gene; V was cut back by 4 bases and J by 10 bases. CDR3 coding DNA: TGTGCCAGCTCACAACTAGGGGGCGAAGGCTCACCCCTCCACTTT. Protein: CASSQLGGEGSPLHF.

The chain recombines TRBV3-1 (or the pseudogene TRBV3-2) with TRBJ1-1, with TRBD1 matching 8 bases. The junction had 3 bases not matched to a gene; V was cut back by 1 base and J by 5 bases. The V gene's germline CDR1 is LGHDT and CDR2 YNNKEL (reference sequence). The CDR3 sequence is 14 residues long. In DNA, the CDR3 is TGTGCCAGCAGCCAAGGACAGGGGAGGACTGAAGCTTTCTTT. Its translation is CASSQGQGRTEAFF.

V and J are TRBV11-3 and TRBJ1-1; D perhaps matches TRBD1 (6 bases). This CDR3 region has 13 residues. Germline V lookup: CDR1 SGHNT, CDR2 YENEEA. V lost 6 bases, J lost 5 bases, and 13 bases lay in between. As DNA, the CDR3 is TGTGCCAGCAGTAGGGGGAGTGGGACTGAAGCTTTCTTT. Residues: CASSRGSGTEAFF.

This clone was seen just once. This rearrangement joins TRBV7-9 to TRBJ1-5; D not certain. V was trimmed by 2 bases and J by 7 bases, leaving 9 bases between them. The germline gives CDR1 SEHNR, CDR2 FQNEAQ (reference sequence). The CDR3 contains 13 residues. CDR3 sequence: CASSLMGGQPQHF. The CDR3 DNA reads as TGTGCCAGCAGCTTAATGGGCGGGCAGCCCCAGCATTTT.

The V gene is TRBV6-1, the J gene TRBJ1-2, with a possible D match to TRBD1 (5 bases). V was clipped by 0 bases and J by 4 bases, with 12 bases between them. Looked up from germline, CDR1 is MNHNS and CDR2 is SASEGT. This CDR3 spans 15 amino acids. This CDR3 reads CASSEAGGVGYGYTF. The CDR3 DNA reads TGTGCCAGCAGTGAAGCTGGGGGGGTGGGCTATGGCTACACCTTC.

The CDR3 DNA is TGTGCCAGCAGTCCTTCTACAGGGGCCGCTGAAGCTTTCTTT. The encoded protein is CASSPSTGAAEAFF. V usage is TRBV11-2 and J usage is TRBJ1-1, with 7 bases that match TRBD1. Per the germline V gene, CDR1 is SGHAT and CDR2 is FQNNGV. Trimming at V came to 6 bases and at J to 6 bases, leaving 10 bases not matched to a gene. The length of the CDR3 is 14 residues.

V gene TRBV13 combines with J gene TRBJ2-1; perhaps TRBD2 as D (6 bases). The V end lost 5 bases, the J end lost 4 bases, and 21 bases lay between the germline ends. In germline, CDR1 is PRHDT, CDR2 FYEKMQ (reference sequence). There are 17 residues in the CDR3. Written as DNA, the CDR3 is TGTGCCAGCAGCAACCAACCGCGGGGTCTGCTTTACAATGAGCAGTTCTTC. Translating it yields CASSNQPRGLLYNEQFF.

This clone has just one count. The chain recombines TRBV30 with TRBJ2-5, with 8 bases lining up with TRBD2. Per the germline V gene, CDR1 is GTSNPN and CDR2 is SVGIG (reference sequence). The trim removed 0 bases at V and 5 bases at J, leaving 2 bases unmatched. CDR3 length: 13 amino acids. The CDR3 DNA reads TGTGCCTGGAGTGTACGGGGGGGGGAGACCCAGTACTTC. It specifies CAWSVRGGETQYF. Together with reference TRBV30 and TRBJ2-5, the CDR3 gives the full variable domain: SQTIHQWPATLVQPVGSPLSLECTVEGTSNPNLYWYRQAAGRGLQLLFYSVGIGQISSEVPQNLSASRPQDRQFILSSKKLLLSDSGFYLCAWSVRGGETQYFGPGTRLLVL.

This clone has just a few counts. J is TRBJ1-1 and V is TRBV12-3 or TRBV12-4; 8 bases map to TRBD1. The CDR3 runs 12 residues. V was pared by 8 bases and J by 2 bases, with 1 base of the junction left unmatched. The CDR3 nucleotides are TGTGCCAGCGGACAGGGTAACACTGAAGCTTTCTTT. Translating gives CASGQGNTEAFF.

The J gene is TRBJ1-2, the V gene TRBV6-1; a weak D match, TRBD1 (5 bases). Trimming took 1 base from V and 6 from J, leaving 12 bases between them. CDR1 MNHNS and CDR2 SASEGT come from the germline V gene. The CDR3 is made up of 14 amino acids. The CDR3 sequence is CASSEGRQGDGYTF. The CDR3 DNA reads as TGTGCCAGCAGTGAAGGACGTCAGGGTGATGGCTACACCTTC.

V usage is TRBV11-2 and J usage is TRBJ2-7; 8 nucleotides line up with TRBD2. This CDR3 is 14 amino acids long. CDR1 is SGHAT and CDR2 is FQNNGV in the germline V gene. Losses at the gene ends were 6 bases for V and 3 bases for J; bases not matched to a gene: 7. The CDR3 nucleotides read TGTGCCAGCAGGTCTCCCGGGAGGGGCTACGAGCAGTACTTC. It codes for CASRSPGRGYEQYF.

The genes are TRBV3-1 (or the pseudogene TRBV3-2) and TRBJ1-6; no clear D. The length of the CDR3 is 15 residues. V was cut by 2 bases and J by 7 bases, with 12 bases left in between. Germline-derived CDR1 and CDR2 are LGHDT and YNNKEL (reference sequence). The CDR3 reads CASSQRTGGNSPLHF. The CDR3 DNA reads TGTGCCAGCAGCCAACGGACGGGCGGGAATTCACCCCTCCACTTT.

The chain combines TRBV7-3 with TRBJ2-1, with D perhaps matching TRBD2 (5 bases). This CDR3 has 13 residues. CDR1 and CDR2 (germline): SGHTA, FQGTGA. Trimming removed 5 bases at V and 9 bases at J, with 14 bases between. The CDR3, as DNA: TGTGCCAGCAGCCTCGTTCAGGCGGGTGAGCAGTTCTTC. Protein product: CASSLVQAGEQFF.

DNA of the CDR3: TGTGCCAGCAGAACTAGCCAGGAGCAGTTCTTC. Translating it yields CASRTSQEQFF. V and J are TRBV2 and TRBJ2-1, with D perhaps TRBD2 (6 bases). The CDR3 length is 11 residues. Germline CDR1 SNHLY, CDR2 FYNNEI. V was trimmed by 6 bases and J by 10 bases, leaving 10 bases between them. The full variable domain, rest sourced from reference TRBV2 and TRBJ2-1, is EPEVTQTPSHQVTQMGQEVILRCVPISNHLYFYWYRQILGQKVEFLVSFYNNEISEKSEIFDDQFSVERPDGSNFTLKIRSTKLEDSAMYFCASRTSQEQFFGPGTRLTVL.

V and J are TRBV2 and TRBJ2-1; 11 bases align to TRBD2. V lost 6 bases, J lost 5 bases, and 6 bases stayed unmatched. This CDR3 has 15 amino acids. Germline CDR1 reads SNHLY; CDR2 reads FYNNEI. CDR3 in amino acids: CASRRTSGGNNEQFF. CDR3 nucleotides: TGTGCCAGCAGGCGAACTAGCGGGGGAAACAATGAGCAGTTCTTC.

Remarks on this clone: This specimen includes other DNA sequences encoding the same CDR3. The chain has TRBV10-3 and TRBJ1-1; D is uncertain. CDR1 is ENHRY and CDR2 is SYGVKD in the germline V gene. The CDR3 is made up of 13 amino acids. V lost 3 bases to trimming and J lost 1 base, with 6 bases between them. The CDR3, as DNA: TGTGCCATCAGTGAACCGGGGAACACTGAAGCTTTCTTT. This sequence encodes CAISEPGNTEAFF.

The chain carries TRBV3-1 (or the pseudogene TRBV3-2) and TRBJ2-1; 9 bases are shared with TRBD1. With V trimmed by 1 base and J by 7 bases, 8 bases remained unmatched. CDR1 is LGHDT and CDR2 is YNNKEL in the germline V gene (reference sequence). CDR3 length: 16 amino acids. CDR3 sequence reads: CASSQGGGTGSNEQFF. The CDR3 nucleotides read TGTGCCAGCAGCCAAGGCGGCGGGACAGGGTCGAATGAGCAGTTCTTC.